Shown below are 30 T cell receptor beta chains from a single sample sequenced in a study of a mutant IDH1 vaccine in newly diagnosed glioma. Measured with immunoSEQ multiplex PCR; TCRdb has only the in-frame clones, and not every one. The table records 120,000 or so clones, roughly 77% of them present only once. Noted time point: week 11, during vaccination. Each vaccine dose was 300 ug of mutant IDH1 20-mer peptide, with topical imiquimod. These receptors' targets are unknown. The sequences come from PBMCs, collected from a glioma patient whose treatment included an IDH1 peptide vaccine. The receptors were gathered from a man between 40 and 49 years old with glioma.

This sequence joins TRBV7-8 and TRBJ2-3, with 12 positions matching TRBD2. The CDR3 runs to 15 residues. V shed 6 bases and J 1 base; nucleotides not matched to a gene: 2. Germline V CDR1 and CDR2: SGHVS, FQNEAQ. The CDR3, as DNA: TGTGCCAGCAGACTAGCGGGGGGCCGCACAGATACGCAGTATTTT. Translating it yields CASRLAGGRTDTQYF.

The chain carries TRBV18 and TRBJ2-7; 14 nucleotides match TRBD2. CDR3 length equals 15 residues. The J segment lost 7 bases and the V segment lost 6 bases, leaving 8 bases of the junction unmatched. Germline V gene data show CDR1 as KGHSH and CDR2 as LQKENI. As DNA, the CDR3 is TGTGCCAGCTCCTCAGGCGGGACTAGCGGGAGAGAGCAGTACTTC. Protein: CASSSGGTSGREQYF.

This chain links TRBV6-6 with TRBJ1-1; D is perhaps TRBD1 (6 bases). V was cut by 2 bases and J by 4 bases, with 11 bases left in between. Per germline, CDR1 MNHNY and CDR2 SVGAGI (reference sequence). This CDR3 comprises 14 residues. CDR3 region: CASSYLSRGTEAFF. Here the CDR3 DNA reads TGTGCCAGCAGTTACCTGTCCAGGGGCACTGAAGCTTTCTTT.

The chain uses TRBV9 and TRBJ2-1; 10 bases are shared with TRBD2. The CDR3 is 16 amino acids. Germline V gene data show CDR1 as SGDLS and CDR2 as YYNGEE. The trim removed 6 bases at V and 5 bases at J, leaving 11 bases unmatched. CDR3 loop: CASTVGLADPHNEQFF. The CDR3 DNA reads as TGTGCCAGCACCGTTGGACTAGCGGACCCCCACAATGAGCAGTTCTTC.

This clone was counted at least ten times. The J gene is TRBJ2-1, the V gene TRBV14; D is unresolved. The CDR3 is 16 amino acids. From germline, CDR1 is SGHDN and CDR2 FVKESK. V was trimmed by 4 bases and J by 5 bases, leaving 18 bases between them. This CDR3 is CASSRMPSILNNEQFF. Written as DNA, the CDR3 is TGTGCCAGCAGCCGGATGCCTTCTATCTTGAACAATGAGCAGTTCTTC. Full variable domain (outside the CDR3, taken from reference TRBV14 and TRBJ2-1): EAGVTQFPSHSVIEKGQTVTLRCDPISGHDNLYWYRRVMGKEIKFLLHFVKESKQDESGMPNNRFLAERTGGTYSTLKVQPAELEDSGVYFCASSRMPSILNNEQFFGPGTRLTVL.

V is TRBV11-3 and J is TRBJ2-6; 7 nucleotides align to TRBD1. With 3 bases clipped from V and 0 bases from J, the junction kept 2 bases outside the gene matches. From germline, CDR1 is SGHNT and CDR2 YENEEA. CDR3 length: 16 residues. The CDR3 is CASSFTGASGANVLTF. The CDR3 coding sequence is TGTGCCAGCAGCTTCACAGGGGCCTCTGGGGCCAACGTCCTGACTTTC.

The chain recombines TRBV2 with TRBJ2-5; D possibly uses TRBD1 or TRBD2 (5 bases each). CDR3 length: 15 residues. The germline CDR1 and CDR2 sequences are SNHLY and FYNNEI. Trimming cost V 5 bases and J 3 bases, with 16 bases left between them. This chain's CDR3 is CASSPQRGTKETQYF. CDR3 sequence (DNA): TGTGCCAGCAGTCCCCAGAGGGGAACCAAAGAGACCCAGTACTTC.

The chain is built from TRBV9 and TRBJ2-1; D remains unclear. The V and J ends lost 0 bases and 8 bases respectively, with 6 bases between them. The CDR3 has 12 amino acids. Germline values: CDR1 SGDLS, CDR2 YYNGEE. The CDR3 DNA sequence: TGTGCCAGCAGCGTAGGGCTCCATGAGCAGTTCTTC. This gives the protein CASSVGLHEQFF.

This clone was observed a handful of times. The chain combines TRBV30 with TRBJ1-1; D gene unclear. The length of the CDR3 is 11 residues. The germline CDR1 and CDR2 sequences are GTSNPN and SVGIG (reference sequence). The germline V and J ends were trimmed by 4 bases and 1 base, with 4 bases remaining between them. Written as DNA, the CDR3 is TGTGCCTGGACAACGAACACTGAAGCTTTCTTT. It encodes CAWTTNTEAFF.

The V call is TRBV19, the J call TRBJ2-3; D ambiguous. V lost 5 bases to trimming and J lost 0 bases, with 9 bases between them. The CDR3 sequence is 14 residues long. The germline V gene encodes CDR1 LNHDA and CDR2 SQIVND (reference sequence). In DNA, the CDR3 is TGTGCCAGTAGTCCCCGTGCTAGCACAGATACGCAGTATTTT. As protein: CASSPRASTDTQYF.

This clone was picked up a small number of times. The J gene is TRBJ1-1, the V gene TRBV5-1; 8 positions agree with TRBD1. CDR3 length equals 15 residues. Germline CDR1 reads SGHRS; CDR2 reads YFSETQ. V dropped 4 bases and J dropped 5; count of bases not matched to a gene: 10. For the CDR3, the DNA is TGCGCCAGCAGCACCGGACAGGGAGTAGCGACTGAAGCTTTCTTT. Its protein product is CASSTGQGVATEAFF. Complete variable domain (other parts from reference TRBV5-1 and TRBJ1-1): KAGVTQTPRYLIKTRGQQVTLSCSPISGHRSVSWYQQTPGQGLQFLFEYFSETQRNKGNFPGRFSGRQFSNSRSEMNVSTLELGDSALYLCASSTGQGVATEAFFGQGTRLTVV.

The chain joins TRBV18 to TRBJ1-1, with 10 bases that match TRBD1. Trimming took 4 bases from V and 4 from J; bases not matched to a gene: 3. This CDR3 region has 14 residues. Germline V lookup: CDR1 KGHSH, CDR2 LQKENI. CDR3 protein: CASSLGTGVTEAFF. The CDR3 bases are TGTGCCAGCTCACTCGGGACAGGGGTCACTGAAGCTTTCTTT.

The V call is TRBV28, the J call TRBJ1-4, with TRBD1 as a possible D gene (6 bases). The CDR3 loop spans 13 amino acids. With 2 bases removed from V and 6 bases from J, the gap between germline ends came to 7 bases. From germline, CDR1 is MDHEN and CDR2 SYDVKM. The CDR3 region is CASSLGGHEKLFF. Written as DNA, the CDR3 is TGTGCCAGCAGTTTAGGGGGCCATGAAAAACTGTTTTTT.

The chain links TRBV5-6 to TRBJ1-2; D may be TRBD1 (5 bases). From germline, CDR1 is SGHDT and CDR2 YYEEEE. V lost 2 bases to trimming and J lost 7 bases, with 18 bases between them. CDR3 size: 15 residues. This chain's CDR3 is CASSFLDRAGVGYTF. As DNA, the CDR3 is TGTGCCAGCAGCTTCTTAGACAGAGCCGGGGTTGGCTACACCTTC.

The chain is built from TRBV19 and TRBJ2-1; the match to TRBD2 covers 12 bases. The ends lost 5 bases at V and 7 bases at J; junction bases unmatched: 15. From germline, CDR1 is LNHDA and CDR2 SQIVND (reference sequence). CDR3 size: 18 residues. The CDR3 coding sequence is TGTGCCAGTAGTTCTGAGACTAGCGGGAGCATTGTTCGGAATGAGCAGTTCTTC. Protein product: CASSSETSGSIVRNEQFF.

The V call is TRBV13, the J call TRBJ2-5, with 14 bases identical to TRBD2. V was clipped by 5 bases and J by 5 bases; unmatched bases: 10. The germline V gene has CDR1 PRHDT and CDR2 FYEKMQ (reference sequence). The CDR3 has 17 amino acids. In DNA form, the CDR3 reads TGTGCCAGCAGCACCCGACTAGCGGGGGGGAGTTTGGAGACCCAGTACTTC. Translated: CASSTRLAGGSLETQYF.

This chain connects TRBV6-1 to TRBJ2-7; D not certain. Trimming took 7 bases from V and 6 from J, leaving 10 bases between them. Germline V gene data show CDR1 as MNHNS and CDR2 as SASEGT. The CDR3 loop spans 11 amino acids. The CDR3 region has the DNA TGTGCCAGCAAAGGCGCGAGCGAGCAGTACTTC. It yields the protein CASKGASEQYF.

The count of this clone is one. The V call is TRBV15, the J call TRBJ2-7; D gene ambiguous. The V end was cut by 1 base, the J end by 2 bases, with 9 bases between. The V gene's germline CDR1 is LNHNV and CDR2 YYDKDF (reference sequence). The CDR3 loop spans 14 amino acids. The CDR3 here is CATSRGTGPYEQYF. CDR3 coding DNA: TGTGCCACCAGCAGAGGGACGGGTCCCTACGAGCAGTACTTC.

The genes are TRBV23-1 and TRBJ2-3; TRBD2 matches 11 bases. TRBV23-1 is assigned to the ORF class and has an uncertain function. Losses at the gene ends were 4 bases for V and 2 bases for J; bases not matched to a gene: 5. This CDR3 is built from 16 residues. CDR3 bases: TGCGCCAGCAGTCGAGGGACTAGCGGACTCACAGATACGCAGTATTTT. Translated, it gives CASSRGTSGLTDTQYF.

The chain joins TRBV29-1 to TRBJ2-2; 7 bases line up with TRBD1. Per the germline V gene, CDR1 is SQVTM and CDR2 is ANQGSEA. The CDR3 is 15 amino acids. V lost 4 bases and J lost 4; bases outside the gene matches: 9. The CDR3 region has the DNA TGCAGCGTTGTTACGTCGACAGGGTTCACCGGGGAGCTGTTTTTT. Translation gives CSVVTSTGFTGELFF.

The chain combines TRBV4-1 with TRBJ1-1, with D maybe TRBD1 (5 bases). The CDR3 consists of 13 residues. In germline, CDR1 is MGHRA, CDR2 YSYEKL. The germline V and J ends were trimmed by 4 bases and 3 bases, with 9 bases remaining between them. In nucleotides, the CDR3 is TGCGCCAGCAGCCCCAGGGTCGACACTGAAGCTTTCTTT. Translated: CASSPRVDTEAFF.

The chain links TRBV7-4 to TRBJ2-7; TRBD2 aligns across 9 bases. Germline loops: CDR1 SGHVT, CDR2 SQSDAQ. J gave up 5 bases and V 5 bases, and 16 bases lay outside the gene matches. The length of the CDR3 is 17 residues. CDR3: CASSGGLKREAADEQYF. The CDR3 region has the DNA TGTGCCAGCAGCGGGGGACTAAAGCGGGAGGCCGCGGACGAGCAGTACTTC.

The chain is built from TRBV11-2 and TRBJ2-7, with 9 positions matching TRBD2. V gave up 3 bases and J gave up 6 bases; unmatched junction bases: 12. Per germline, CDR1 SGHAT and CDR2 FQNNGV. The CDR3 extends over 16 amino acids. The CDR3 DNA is TGTGCCAGCAGCTTCGCCGCGGGAGGGCCTTTCCGCGAGCAGTACTTC. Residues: CASSFAAGGPFREQYF.

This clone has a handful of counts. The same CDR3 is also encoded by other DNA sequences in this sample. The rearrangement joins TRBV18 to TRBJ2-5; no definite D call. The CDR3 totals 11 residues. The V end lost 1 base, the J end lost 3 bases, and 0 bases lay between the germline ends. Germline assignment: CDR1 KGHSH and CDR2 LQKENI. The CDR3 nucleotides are TGTGCCAGCTCACCACAAGAGACCCAGTACTTC. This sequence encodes CASSPQETQYF.

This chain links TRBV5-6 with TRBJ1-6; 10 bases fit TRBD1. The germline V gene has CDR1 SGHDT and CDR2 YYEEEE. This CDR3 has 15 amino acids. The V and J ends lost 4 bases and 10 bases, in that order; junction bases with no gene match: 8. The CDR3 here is CASSQGQGIWSPLHF. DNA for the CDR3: TGTGCCAGCAGCCAGGGACAGGGGATATGGTCACCCCTCCACTTT.

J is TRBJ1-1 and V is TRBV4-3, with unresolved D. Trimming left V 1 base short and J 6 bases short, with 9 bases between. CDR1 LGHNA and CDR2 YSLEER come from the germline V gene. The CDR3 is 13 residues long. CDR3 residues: CASSQGDGAEAFF. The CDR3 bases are TGCGCCAGCAGCCAAGGGGATGGGGCTGAAGCTTTCTTT.

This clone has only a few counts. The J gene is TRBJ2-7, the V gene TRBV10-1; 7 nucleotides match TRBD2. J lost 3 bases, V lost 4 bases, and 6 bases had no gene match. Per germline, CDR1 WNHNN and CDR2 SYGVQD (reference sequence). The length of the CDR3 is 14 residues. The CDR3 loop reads CASSVASGGYEQYF. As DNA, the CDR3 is TGCGCCAGCAGTGTGGCTAGCGGTGGCTACGAGCAGTACTTC.

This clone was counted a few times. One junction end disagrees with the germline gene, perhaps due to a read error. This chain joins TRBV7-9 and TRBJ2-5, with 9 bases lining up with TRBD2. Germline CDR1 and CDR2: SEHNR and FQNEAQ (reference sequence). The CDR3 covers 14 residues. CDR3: CASSVAGVLKTQYF. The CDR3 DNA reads TGTGCCAGCAGCGTAGCGGGAGTTTTAAAGACCCAGTACTTC.

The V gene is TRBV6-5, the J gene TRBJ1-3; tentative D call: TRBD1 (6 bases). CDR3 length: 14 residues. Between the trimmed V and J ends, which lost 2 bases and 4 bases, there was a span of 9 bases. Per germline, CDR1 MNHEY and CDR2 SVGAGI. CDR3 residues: CASSYMGAGNTIYF. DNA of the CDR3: TGTGCCAGCAGTTACATGGGGGCCGGAAACACCATATATTTT.

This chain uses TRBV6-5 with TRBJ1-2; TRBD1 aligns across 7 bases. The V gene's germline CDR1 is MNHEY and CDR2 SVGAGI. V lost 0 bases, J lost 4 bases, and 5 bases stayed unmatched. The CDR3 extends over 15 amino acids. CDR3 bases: TGTGCCAGCAGTTACTCTCCGACAGGGCTCTATGGCTACACCTTC. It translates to CASSYSPTGLYGYTF.